This T cell receptor beta chain was sequenced during a study of cytomegalovirus exposure and HLA in healthy donors. Remarks on this clone: Its antigen remains unknown.

Germline V gene lookup returns CDR1 WSHSY and CDR2 SAAADI. V gave up 3 bases and J gave up 3 bases; unmatched junction bases: 10. The CDR3 has 17 residues. Overall study findings and caveats: Association with HLA alleles at 0.05 false discovery rate was found for around 17,000 TCR beta sequences in a later analysis. Confirmation was obtained in vitro that a few CMV-associated chains are specific for CMV antigens.

Primers: 60 Vbeta forward and 13 Jbeta reverse. Produced via immunoSEQ multiplex PCR; TCRdb's table is partial and in-frame only. The table shows roughly 110,000 clones, with roughly 75% occurring only once. The TCR was taken from a man between 35 and 55 years old in good health and CMV-seronegative. The chain links TRBV10-2 to TRBJ2-5; 10 nucleotides match TRBD2. Sample: PBMCs. The CDR3 DNA follows: TGCGCCAGCAGTGAAAGGGCTAGCGGGGGCCATGAAGAGACCCAGTACTTC. This sequence encodes CASSERASGGHEETQYF.